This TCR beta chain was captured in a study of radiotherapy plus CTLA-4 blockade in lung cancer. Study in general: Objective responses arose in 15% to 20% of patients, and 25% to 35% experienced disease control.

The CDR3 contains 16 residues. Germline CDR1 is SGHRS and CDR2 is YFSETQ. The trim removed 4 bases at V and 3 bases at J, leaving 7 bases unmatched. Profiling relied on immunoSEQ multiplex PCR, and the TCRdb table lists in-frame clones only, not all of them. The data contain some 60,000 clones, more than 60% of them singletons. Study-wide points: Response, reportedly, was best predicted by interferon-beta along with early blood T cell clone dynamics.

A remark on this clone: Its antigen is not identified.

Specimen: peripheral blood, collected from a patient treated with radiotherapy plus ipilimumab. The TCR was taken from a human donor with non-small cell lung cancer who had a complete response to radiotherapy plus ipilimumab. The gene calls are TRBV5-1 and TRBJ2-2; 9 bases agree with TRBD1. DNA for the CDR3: TGCGCCAGCAGCATACAGGGGGCGGACGACACCGGGGAGCTGTTTTTT. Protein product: CASSIQGADDTGELFF.